A selection of T cell receptor beta chains follows, all from one sample in a study of response to subunit inactivated influenza vaccine. TCRdb itself ran the RT-PCR reads through MiXCR, one entry per CDR3 protein. Of 630,000 or so distinct CDR3 sequences in the sample, around a sixth are singletons; the top ten hold more than 9%. Material: PBMCs from blood, obtained 11 to 12 days after vaccination. These receptors were obtained from a man over 45 who received an inactivated influenza vaccine. The CDR3 runs from the conserved cysteine through the conserved F or W. A D gene is named only where the DNA matches it firmly. Clone size is shown for a subset of rows, as once, few, many or a class of expanded clone.

D gene | clone size | J gene | V gene | CDR3 protein | CDR3 DNA
TRBD2 | - | TRBJ2-3 | TRBV4-1 | CASSQVSGDTQYF | TGCGCCAGCAGCCAAGTTAGCGGGGATACGCAGTATTTT
- | - | TRBJ2-7 | TRBV27 | CASSWVGGYEQYF | TGTGCCAGCAGTTGGGTCGGGGGCTACGAGCAGTACTTC
TRBD1 | many | TRBJ1-6 | TRBV18 | CASSLDRGRSPLHF | TGTGCCAGCTCCCTCGACAGGGGCCGATCACCCCTCCACTTT
TRBD1 | - | TRBJ1-1 | TRBV6-6 | CASSFGQGVTFF | TGTGCCAGCAGTTTCGGACAGGGGGTGACTTTCTTT
- | - | TRBJ2-1 | TRBV6-2/TRBV6-3 | CASSKHRNNEQFF | TGTGCCAGCAGTAAACACAGGAACAATGAGCAGTTCTTC
TRBD1 | few | TRBJ2-5 | TRBV2 | CASAQDRGWAQYF | TGTGCCAGCGCCCAAGACAGGGGATGGGCCCAGTACTTC
- | few | TRBJ1-6 | TRBV7-9 | CASSLDVRANSPLHF | TGTGCCAGCAGCTTAGATGTCCGGGCGAATTCACCCCTCCACTTT
TRBD1 | few | TRBJ2-5 | TRBV29-1 | CSVEDLWTGGKETQYF | TGCAGCGTTGAAGATCTCTGGACAGGGGGCAAAGAGACCCAGTACTTC
- | - | TRBJ2-5 | TRBV24-1 | CATSDPGPQVGETQYF | TGTGCCACCAGTGATCCGGGACCGCAAGTCGGGGAGACCCAGTACTTC
- | - | TRBJ1-1 | TRBV7-2 | CASSLHGATEAFF | TGTGCCAGCAGTTTACACGGTGCAACTGAAGCTTTCTTT
TRBD2 | - | TRBJ2-7 | TRBV10-3 | CATIPAGGDEQYF | TGTGCCACCATACCCGCGGGAGGGGACGAGCAGTACTTC
- | - | TRBJ2-5 | TRBV4-3 | CASSQDMKLQYQETQYF | TGCGCCAGCAGCCAAGATATGAAACTTCAGTACCAAGAGACCCAGTACTTC
- | - | TRBJ2-7 | TRBV2 | CASSENSQGFYEQYF | TGTGCCAGCAGTGAAAACAGTCAAGGGTTCTACGAGCAGTACTTC
TRBD1 | - | TRBJ1-6 | TRBV4-3 | CASSQVDRGYSPLHF | TGCGCCAGCAGCCAAGTTGACAGGGGTTATTCACCCCTCCACTTT
- | many | TRBJ2-7 | TRBV9 | CASSVGRGLDEQYF | TGTGCCAGCAGCGTAGGCAGGGGATTAGACGAGCAGTACTTC
- | - | TRBJ2-7 | TRBV10-3 | CAISEGSLTYEQYF | TGTGCCATCAGTGAAGGGTCGTTGACCTACGAGCAGTACTTC
- | - | TRBJ2-2 | TRBV18 | CASSQRDKNTGELFF | TGTGCCAGCTCACAACGGGACAAGAACACCGGGGAGCTGTTTTTT
- | few | TRBJ2-5 | TRBV4-1 | CASSLIATVERETQYF | TGCGCCAGCAGCCTCATCGCCACGGTAGAGCGGGAGACCCAGTACTTC
TRBD2 | - | TRBJ2-1 | TRBV20-1 | CSAPLAGTPYNEQFF | TGCAGTGCCCCCTTAGCGGGGACCCCCTACAATGAGCAGTTCTTC
- | few | TRBJ2-1 | TRBV4-1 | CASSQGPAGSSNYNEQFF | TGCGCCAGCAGCCAAGGCCCCGCGGGGAGCTCCAACTACAATGAGCAGTTCTTC
- | - | TRBJ1-4 | TRBV3-1 | CASSSPSSNEKLFF | TGTGCCAGCAGCTCGCCGTCATCTAATGAAAAACTGTTTTTT
- | few | TRBJ1-1 | TRBV5-6 | CASSFRTVNTEAFF | TGTGCCAGCAGCTTCAGGACAGTCAACACTGAAGCTTTCTTT
- | - | TRBJ2-7 | TRBV28 | CASSFTGRYEQYF | TGTGCCAGCAGTTTTACAGGGAGGTACGAGCAGTACTTC
TRBD2 | few | TRBJ2-3 | TRBV11-1 | CASSDWTSGRELRSDTQYF | TGTGCCAGCAGCGACTGGACTAGCGGGAGGGAATTGAGATCAGATACGCAGTATTTT
- | - | TRBJ1-2 | TRBV7-9 | CASSRQPGPGYTF | TGTGCCAGCAGCAGGCAGCCAGGGCCTGGCTACACCTTC
- | - | TRBJ1-1 | TRBV5-1 | CASSLGGIEAFF | TGCGCCAGCAGCTTGGGGGGGATCGAAGCTTTCTTT
TRBD1 | - | TRBJ2-7 | TRBV4-2 | CASNQEDRGKVEQYF | TGTGCCAGCAACCAAGAGGACAGGGGAAAGGTCGAGCAGTACTTC
- | few | TRBJ1-1 | TRBV5-1 | CASSLWAGNTEAFF | TGCGCCAGCAGCTTGTGGGCTGGGAACACTGAAGCTTTCTTT
- | many | TRBJ2-1 | TRBV29-1 | CSVEDENLVVDNEQFF | TGCAGCGTTGAAGATGAGAATTTAGTAGTCGACAATGAGCAGTTCTTC
- | few | TRBJ1-6 | TRBV2 | CASSPQSNSPLHF | TGTGCCAGCAGTCCCCAAAGCAATTCACCCCTCCACTTT
- | - | TRBJ2-2 | TRBV6-1 | CASSEARGSGELFF | TGTGCCAGCAGTGAAGCCCGGGGGTCCGGGGAGCTGTTTTTT
- | - | TRBJ2-3 | TRBV28 | CASSLSLGRADTQYF | TGTGCCAGCAGTTTAAGCTTAGGTCGCGCAGATACGCAGTATTTT
- | - | TRBJ2-7 | TRBV29-1 | CSVLGGQGYEQYF | TGCAGCGTTCTCGGGGGGCAAGGGTACGAGCAGTACTTC
- | - | TRBJ1-6 | TRBV6-5 | CASSYRSEPLHF | TGTGCCAGCAGTTACCGCAGTGAACCCCTCCACTTT
- | many | TRBJ2-3 | TRBV12-3/TRBV12-4 | CASTERRGYTDTQYF | TGTGCCAGCACCGAGAGACGGGGCTACACAGATACGCAGTATTTT
- | few | TRBJ1-1 | TRBV28 | CASSLRKTGDNTEAFF | TGTGCCAGCAGTCTCCGTAAGACAGGAGATAACACTGAAGCTTTCTTT
- | many | TRBJ2-2 | TRBV12-3/TRBV12-4 | CASSLGHTGELFF | TGCGCCAGCAGCTTGGGACACACCGGGGAGCTGTTTTTT
- | few | TRBJ2-7 | TRBV3-1 | CASSRNGGKGEQYF | TGTGCCAGCAGCAGGAACGGCGGGAAAGGCGAGCAGTACTTC
TRBD2 | - | TRBJ2-3 | TRBV28 | CASSRGRGGPDTQYF | TGTGCCAGCAGTCGCGGGAGGGGGGGCCCAGATACGCAGTATTTT
- | few | TRBJ2-3 | TRBV30 | CAWSFLWDTQYF | TGTGCCTGGAGTTTTCTGTGGGATACGCAGTATTTT
- | - | TRBJ1-5 | TRBV20-1 | CSARDVDRRQPQHF | TGCAGTGCTAGAGATGTTGACAGGCGGCAGCCCCAGCATTTT
TRBD1 | - | TRBJ2-7 | TRBV5-6 | CASSFGTVVAYEQYF | TGTGCCAGCAGCTTTGGGACAGTGGTAGCCTACGAGCAGTACTTC
- | - | TRBJ1-2 | TRBV29-1 | CSVVGSYYGYTF | TGCAGCGTTGTTGGGAGTTACTATGGCTACACCTTC
TRBD1 | - | TRBJ2-3 | TRBV5-1 | CASSFLRTGRTYTDTQYF | TGCGCCAGCAGTTTTCTGAGGACAGGGCGAACCTACACAGATACGCAGTATTTT
- | few | TRBJ2-4 | TRBV11-2 | CASSLGGIGNIQYF | TGTGCCAGCAGCTTAGGGGGAATAGGGAACATTCAGTACTTC
- | - | TRBJ2-1 | TRBV6-1 | CASSEARIGGNEQFF | TGTGCCAGCAGTGAAGCGCGTATTGGGGGGAATGAGCAGTTCTTC